The TCR beta chain described here comes from a study of beta chain features in type 1 diabetes (dated by TCRdb to the late 2010s). Regarding the research as a whole: Mean age, gender distribution, total cell number and subset yield were not different between patients and healthy donors. A total of under 140,000,000 sorted cells were examined across all samples, and the number of cells per subset was strongly correlated with RNA yield. The study compared TCRB repertoires of sorted circulating CD4+ T cell subsets between recently diagnosed type 1 diabetes patients and matched healthy donors. Naive and central memory subsets were obtained from all 30 or so donors, but regulatory and stem cell-like memory subsets were isolated from only 8 patients and roughly eight healthy donors. Here is what the overall study found, with its caveats: PCR might favor shorter templates, but patient and control samples were amplified and corrected together, so any skew would affect both groups equally. In all four CD4+ subsets, TCRB CDR3 length was moderately but significantly shorter in type 1 diabetes patients. Fewer insertions and more nucleotide deletions at VDJ recombination sites were observed in patients with type 1 diabetes, implying thymic rearrangement abnormalities. Naive, central memory and regulatory TCRB repertoires appeared more similar among patients than among healthy donors. Because the HLA sub-analyses included only small numbers of individuals, any influence of HLA type on TCRB rearrangement was left unresolved. Sequencing cDNA rather than genomic DNA could over-represent highly expressing activated cells, although activation and CD3 levels did not differ between groups.

The High Capacity cDNA Reverse Transcription Kit was used to reverse transcribe all of the isolated RNA, meaning that expressed TCRB transcripts were what got sequenced. Deep immunoSEQ sequencing was applied to naive, central memory and regulatory T cell samples, giving an average of around 4 million total reads per sample. Sorted cells were lysed in RLT buffer, and RNA was extracted using DNase-treated RNeasy Micro or Mini kits according to cell number. To prevent cross-contamination, each cell subset was processed individually, whereas patient and healthy donor samples were processed jointly. The immunoSEQ multiplex PCR was used to amplify TCRB sequences from cDNA, generating 87-bp fragments that spanned the CDR3 region. The amplicons were sequenced using the Illumina HiSeq platform. Regarding the original processing steps: Synthetic template baselines were used to correct PCR bias computationally, reads within Hamming distance 2 were collapsed, and singletons that could not be merged were discarded. Reads were aligned to IMGT to assign V, D and J genes, CDR3 length, and insertions or deletions at six rearrangement sites. Clonotype counts were normalized to sorted cell number within each subset before computing true diversity and Gini coefficients with the tcR R package. Repertoire sharing was quantified using the overlap coefficient calculated on TCRB nucleotide sequences. Out-of-frame TCRB sequences from naive cells were analyzed to stand in for the pre-selection repertoire. TCRdb obtained this table from immuneACCESS and retained in-frame rearrangements with V and J assigned. These tables miss some clones; where compared with another copy, unresolved V genes account for less than half of the shortfall, and the remainder is unexplained. D and trimming were read from the DNA, whereas the V and J calls and clone size are those reported in that table. The sample profile shows a few hundred thousand clones; around an eighth of them were found once. Together, the top ten hold about 0.01% of the sample.

CDR1 and CDR2 were assigned from the germline V gene as ENHRY and SYGVKD. The CDR3 goes from the cysteine to the phenylalanine over 11 residues. The CDR3 DNA has 33 bases and is translated from base 1. The junction shows trimming of 10 bases on V and 8 bases on J, plus 12 bases between the germline ends. This clone occurred a few times. The specificity of this receptor is unknown. No much larger clonotype is one base removed from it; base qualities were not supplied. A single peripheral blood draw of approximately 120 mL on average was collected from each donor into heparinised tubes. A BD FACSAria II was used to sort naive, central memory, regulatory and stem cell-like memory CD4+ T cells with a panel that included CD45RO, CCR7, CD25, CD127, CD95 and CD27. All sorted populations exceeded 95% purity. Right away, PBMCs were isolated by Lymphoprep density gradient centrifugation and were stained directly, with no culture step. To minimize batch effects, samples were stained and sorted in pairs, one healthy donor with one patient per experiment.

This clonotype originated in a woman between 18 and 29 years old with type 1 diabetes. Sequences were obtained from naive CD4+ T cells from blood. The cell subset or site label, as the study defines it: true naive CD4+ T cells. Recombination linked TRBV10-3 to TRBJ2-1, with no D gene named confidently. The bases read TGTGCCACTACAAAGAGCGATGAGCAGTTCTTC. Its protein reads: CATTKSDEQFF.